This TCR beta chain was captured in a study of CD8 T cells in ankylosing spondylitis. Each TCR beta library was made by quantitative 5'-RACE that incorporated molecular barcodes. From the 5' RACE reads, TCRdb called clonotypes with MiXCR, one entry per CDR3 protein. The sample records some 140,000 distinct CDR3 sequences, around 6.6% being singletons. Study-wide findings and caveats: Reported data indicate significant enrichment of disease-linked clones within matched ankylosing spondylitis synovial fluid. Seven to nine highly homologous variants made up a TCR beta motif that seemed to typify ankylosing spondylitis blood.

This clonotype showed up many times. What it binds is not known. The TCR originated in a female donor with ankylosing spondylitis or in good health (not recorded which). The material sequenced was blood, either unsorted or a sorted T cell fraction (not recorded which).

The CDR3, as DNA: TGCGCCAGCAGCCCCCACAACTATGGCTACACCTTC. Protein: CASSPHNYGYTF. V gene TRBV5-1 combines with J gene TRBJ1-2; D not resolved. The CDR3 is 12 residues long. Germline assignment: CDR1 SGHRS and CDR2 YFSETQ. V was clipped by 4 bases and J by 2 bases, with 6 bases between them.